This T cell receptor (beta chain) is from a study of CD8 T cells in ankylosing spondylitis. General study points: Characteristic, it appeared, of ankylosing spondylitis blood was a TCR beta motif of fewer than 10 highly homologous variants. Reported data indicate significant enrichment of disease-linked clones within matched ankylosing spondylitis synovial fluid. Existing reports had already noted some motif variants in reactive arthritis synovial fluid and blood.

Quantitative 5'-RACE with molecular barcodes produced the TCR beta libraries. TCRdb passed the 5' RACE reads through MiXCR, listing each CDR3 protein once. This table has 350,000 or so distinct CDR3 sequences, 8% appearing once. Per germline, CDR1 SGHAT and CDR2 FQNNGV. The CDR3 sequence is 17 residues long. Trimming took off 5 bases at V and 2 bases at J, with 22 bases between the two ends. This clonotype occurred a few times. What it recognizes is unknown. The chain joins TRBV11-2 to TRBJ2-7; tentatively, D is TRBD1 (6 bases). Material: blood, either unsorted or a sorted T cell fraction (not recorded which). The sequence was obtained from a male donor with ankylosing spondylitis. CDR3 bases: TGTGCCAGCAGCCGAACGACCCTGACAGGTATAGCCTACGAGCAGTACTTC. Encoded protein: CASSRTTLTGIAYEQYF.